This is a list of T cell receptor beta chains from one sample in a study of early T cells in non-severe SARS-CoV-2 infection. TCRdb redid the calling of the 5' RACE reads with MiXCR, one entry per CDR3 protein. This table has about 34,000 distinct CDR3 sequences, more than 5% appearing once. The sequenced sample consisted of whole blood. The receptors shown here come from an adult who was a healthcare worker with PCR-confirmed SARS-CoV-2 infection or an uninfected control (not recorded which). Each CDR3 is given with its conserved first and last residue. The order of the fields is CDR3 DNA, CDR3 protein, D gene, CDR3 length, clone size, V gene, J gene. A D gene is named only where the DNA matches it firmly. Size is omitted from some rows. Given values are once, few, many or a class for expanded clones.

TGCGCCAGCAGCTTGTCGGATGAGCAGTTCTTC	CASSLSDEQFF	.	11	many	TRBV5-1	TRBJ2-1
TGCGCCAGCAGCTTAACAGGGAACTACGAGCAGTACTTC	CASSLTGNYEQYF	.	13	many	TRBV5-1	TRBJ2-7
TGCGCCAGCAGCTTAGAGAACCAAGAGACCCAGTACTTC	CASSLENQETQYF	.	13	many	TRBV5-1	TRBJ2-5
TGTGCCACTAAGACCGCCACCTCTGGAAACACCATATATTTT	CATKTATSGNTIYF	.	14	many	TRBV28	TRBJ1-3
TGTGCCAGCTCGGCAGGGGGGTATAGCAATCAGCCCCAGCATTTT	CASSAGGYSNQPQHF	TRBD1	15	many	TRBV6-1	TRBJ1-5
TGTGCCAGCAGTTGGACAGGTGATTCACCCCTCCACTTT	CASSWTGDSPLHF	TRBD1	13	few	TRBV6-2/TRBV6-3	TRBJ1-6
TGTGCCAGCAGTTTTCGCAGCGGGGGAGTCTACGAGCAGTACTTC	CASSFRSGGVYEQYF	TRBD2	15	many	TRBV28	TRBJ2-7
TGCGCCAGCAGTGAAATCAGGGCTGGCACCGGGGAGCTGTTTTTT	CASSEIRAGTGELFF	.	15	few	TRBV10-2	TRBJ2-2
TGTGCCAGCAGCCCAGGGGGGGGAGGACTAACAGATACGCAGTATTTT	CASSPGGGGLTDTQYF	.	16	many	TRBV6-1	TRBJ2-3
TGTGCCAGCAGACTCAGCAATGAGCAGTTCTTC	CASRLSNEQFF	.	11	many	TRBV7-9	TRBJ2-1
TGTGCCAGCAGTCCCGGGACCCATCGACCCGGGGAGCTGTTTTTT	CASSPGTHRPGELFF	.	15	many	TRBV12-3/TRBV12-4	TRBJ2-2
TGTGCCAGCAGTTCTCGACAGGGTCCTAATGAAAAACTGTTTTTT	CASSSRQGPNEKLFF	TRBD1	15	.	TRBV6-6	TRBJ1-4
TGCGCCAGCAGCCAAGACAGGCTTAGCAATCAGCCCCAGCATTTT	CASSQDRLSNQPQHF	.	15	many	TRBV4-1	TRBJ1-5
TGTGCCAGCAGCCGTCGACAAAAGGGGACTGAAGCTTTCTTT	CASSRRQKGTEAFF	.	14	many	TRBV7-2	TRBJ1-1
TGTGCCAGCAGCCAAGAGGAACTAGCGGGGACCAGCACAGATACGCAGTATTTT	CASSQEELAGTSTDTQYF	TRBD2	18	many	TRBV3-1	TRBJ2-3
TGTGCCAGTAGTATAGAGAGCAATCAGCCCCAGCATTTT	CASSIESNQPQHF	.	13	many	TRBV19	TRBJ1-5
TGCGCCAGCAGCTCCCGGGACAGGGGGTTCTATGGCTACACCTTC	CASSSRDRGFYGYTF	TRBD1	15	many	TRBV10-1	TRBJ1-2
TGTGCCAGCAGCTTGACCGCTTATGGCTACACCTTC	CASSLTAYGYTF	.	12	many	TRBV5-8	TRBJ1-2
TGTGCCAGCAGCGAAACAGGGTTCCAAGAGACCCAGTACTTC	CASSETGFQETQYF	.	14	.	TRBV7-9	TRBJ2-5
TGTGCCAGCAGCTTAGATCTCAGGGGGCGCGTCGGGGAGCTGTTTTTT	CASSLDLRGRVGELFF	TRBD1	16	many	TRBV11-3	TRBJ2-2
TGTGCCAGCAGGTCTAGCGGGGGGTACAATGAGCAGTTCTTC	CASRSSGGYNEQFF	TRBD2	14	many	TRBV27	TRBJ2-1
TGTGCCAGCAGCTTAGGGGACAGCCGAAAAGGGACCCAGTACTTC	CASSLGDSRKGTQYF	TRBD1	15	.	TRBV11-2	TRBJ2-5
TGTGCCAGCAGCTTAGACCGGGGGGCGGGCACTGAAGCTTTCTTT	CASSLDRGAGTEAFF	.	15	.	TRBV7-2	TRBJ1-1
TGTGCCAGCAGCGTTGACGGGTCGACCAAAAACATTCAGTACTTC	CASSVDGSTKNIQYF	.	15	medium-sized	TRBV5-4	TRBJ2-4
TGTGCCAGCAGTCAGCCCCCCTCTGGTCTGTACGAGCAGTACTTC	CASSQPPSGLYEQYF	.	15	many	TRBV12-3/TRBV12-4	TRBJ2-7
TGTGCCAGCAGTTTTACAGGGGCGACCTACGAGCAGTACTTC	CASSFTGATYEQYF	TRBD1	14	many	TRBV28	TRBJ2-7
TGTGCCAGTAGTATAGTCCCGGGAGGGGGCGGTGAGCAGTTCTTC	CASSIVPGGGGEQFF	.	15	many	TRBV19	TRBJ2-1
TGTGCCAGCAGCCCGAACAATCCGGGACTAGCGGGGGGGCGTGCGTACAATGAGCAGTTCTTC	CASSPNNPGLAGGRAYNEQFF	TRBD2	21	many	TRBV7-6	TRBJ2-1
TGCGCCAGCAGCCAGGGACGGGCCCGAGAGACCCAGTACTTC	CASSQGRARETQYF	.	14	few	TRBV4-3	TRBJ2-5
TGTGCCAGCAGGCCCATGGAAAACATTCAGTACTTC	CASRPMENIQYF	.	12	many	TRBV7-9	TRBJ2-4
TGTGCCAGCACCACCAGAGGGGTCACAGATACGCAGTATTTT	CASTTRGVTDTQYF	.	14	.	TRBV27	TRBJ2-3
TGCAGTGCTAGCCCCGTCTCAGGGACAGGGCAGTATTTT	CSASPVSGTGQYF	TRBD1	13	.	TRBV20-1	TRBJ2-3
TGTGCCAGCAGTGGGCCTTTCGAAAGAGAGACCCAGTACTTC	CASSGPFERETQYF	.	14	.	TRBV27	TRBJ2-5